These T cell receptor beta chains were read from a single sample in a study of T-cell reconstitution after alpha-beta-depleted transplantation in children. Using its own MiXCR run on the PCR reads, TCRdb lists one record per CDR3 protein. The sample carries roughly 280,000 distinct CDR3 sequences, roughly 12% recorded once. The sequencing here drew on peripheral blood, taken 180 days after TCRalphabeta/CD19-depleted stem cell transplant. The source of these receptors is a male patient under 10 years old who had a stem cell transplant for chronic granulomatous disease, so the T cells may come from the graft donor. Both conserved end residues are part of each CDR3.

len	v_gene	j_gene	CDR3aa
13	TRBV5-1	TRBJ1-5	CASSFMEGQPQHF
18	TRBV11-1	TRBJ2-5	CASSLASLPGQGYETQYF
15	TRBV7-6	TRBJ2-1	CASSLALGVYNEQFF
14	TRBV10-3	TRBJ2-7	CAITDTGTSREQYF
14	TRBV29-1	TRBJ2-2	CSAGLAANTGELFF
15	TRBV28	TRBJ2-2	CASSLLLGGTGELFF
14	TRBV5-4	TRBJ2-1	CASTTEAGYNEQFF
14	TRBV12-3/TRBV12-4	TRBJ1-1	CASSTRVLNTEAFF
12	TRBV29-1	TRBJ2-7	CSVGTRTYEQYF
13	TRBV7-9	TRBJ2-7	CASVLLASDEQYF
15	TRBV7-2	TRBJ2-1	CASSLTGTADNEQFF
14	TRBV5-1	TRBJ2-5	CASRPGTVEETQYF
15	TRBV19	TRBJ2-5	CASSTQGARGETQYF
15	TRBV7-9	TRBJ2-7	CASSLAAGGYYEQYF
14	TRBV9	TRBJ2-7	CASSRRTTSYEQYF
11	TRBV12-3/TRBV12-4	TRBJ1-1	CASSSFTEAFF
15	TRBV6-2/TRBV6-3	TRBJ2-6	CASSYTGAGANVLTF
17	TRBV27	TRBJ2-5	CASSLRKIAGVKETQYF
18	TRBV11-1	TRBJ2-3	CASSLANFGRTSTDTQYF